The 6 T cell receptor beta chains given below trace back to one sample, sequenced in a study of vaccination and CD4 T cells after COVID-19. Treatment noted: approximately 11-day PBMC culture with coronavirus spike peptide pools or control peptides (ViraFEST assay). Antigen specificity for these receptors is unknown. Sequencing of the DNA from cultured CD4+ T cells was carried out with the Oncomine TCR Beta short-read assay. TCRdb analysed the PCR reads with MiXCR anew, one entry per CDR3 protein. The sample records around 11,000 distinct CDR3 sequences, under 35% being singletons. Material: cultured CD4+ T cells from blood. The receptors shown here come from a human donor with COVID-19.

This clonotype was counted only a few times. The V gene is TRBV27, the J gene TRBJ1-2; a weak D match, TRBD1 (6 bases). Trimming removed 4 bases at V and 6 bases at J, with 21 bases between. CDR3 size: 16 residues. CDR1 MNHEY and CDR2 SMNVEV come from the germline V gene (reference sequence). The CDR3 bases are TGTGCCAGCAGTTCATACAGGGTCCCTAAGTCGGATGGCTACACCTTC. It codes for CASSSYRVPKSDGYTF.

This chain uses TRBV7-6 with TRBJ2-2; weak D call: TRBD2 (6 bases). Trimming removed 5 bases from V and 9 bases from J, with 10 bases in between. CDR1 is SGHVS, CDR2 FNYEAQ, per germline. The CDR3 loop spans 12 amino acids. In DNA, the CDR3 is TGTGCCAGCAGCCTAAGCGGGCGGGAGCTGTTTTTT. This encodes CASSLSGRELFF.

The chain links TRBV2 to TRBJ1-1, with D maybe TRBD1 (5 bases). The germline V gene has CDR1 SNHLY and CDR2 FYNNEI. V shed 8 bases and J shed 1 base, with 14 bases lying between them. This CDR3 spans 14 amino acids. In DNA form, the CDR3 reads TGTGCCAGCGTTTTCCGGGGGACGAACACTGAAGCTTTCTTT. Protein product: CASVFRGTNTEAFF.

V and J are TRBV7-6 and TRBJ1-1; D ambiguous. The germline gives CDR1 SGHVS, CDR2 FNYEAQ. CDR3 length: 13 residues. V dropped 0 bases and J dropped 2 bases, with 4 bases sitting between them. Here the CDR3 DNA reads TGTGCCAGCAGCTTAGCGGAAAACACTGAAGCTTTCTTT. It translates to CASSLAENTEAFF.

The chain links TRBV25-1 to TRBJ2-1; D is unresolved. V lost 5 bases to trimming and J lost 8 bases, with 13 bases between them. The CDR3 is 13 amino acids. Germline CDR1 and CDR2: MGHDK and SYGVNS. CDR3 DNA: TGTGCCAGCAGTACAGTGGGTTTATATGAGCAGTTCTTC. Protein: CASSTVGLYEQFF.

In its sample, this clonotype was seen a few times. This rearrangement joins TRBV12-3 or TRBV12-4 to TRBJ2-3; 10 nucleotides agree with TRBD2. The CDR3 runs to 16 residues. With V trimmed by 3 bases and J by 5 bases, 8 bases remained unmatched. The CDR3 coding sequence is TGTGCCAGCAGTTTGGTCAGCGGGGGGGCCGTAGATACGCAGTATTTT. Translation gives CASSLVSGGAVDTQYF.